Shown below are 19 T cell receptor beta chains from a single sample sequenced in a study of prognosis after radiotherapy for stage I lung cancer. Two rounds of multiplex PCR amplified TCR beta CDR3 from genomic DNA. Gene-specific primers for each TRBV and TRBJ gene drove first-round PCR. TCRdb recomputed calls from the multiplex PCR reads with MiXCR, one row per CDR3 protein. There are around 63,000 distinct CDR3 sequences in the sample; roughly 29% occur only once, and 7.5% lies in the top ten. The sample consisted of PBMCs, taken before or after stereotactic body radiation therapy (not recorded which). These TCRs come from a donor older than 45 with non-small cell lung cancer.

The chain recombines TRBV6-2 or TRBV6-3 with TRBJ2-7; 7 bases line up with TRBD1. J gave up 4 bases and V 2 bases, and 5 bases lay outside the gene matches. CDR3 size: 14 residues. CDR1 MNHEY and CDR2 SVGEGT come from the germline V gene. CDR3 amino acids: CASSYVGQTYEQYF. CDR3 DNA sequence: TGTGCCAGCAGTTACGTGGGACAGACATACGAGCAGTACTTC.

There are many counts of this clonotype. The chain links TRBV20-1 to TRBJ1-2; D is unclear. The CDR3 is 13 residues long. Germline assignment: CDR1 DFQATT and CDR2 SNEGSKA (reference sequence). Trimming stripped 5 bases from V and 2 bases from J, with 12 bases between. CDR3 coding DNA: TGCAGTGCTTTTCGTACAGAGAACTATGGCTACACCTTC. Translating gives CSAFRTENYGYTF.

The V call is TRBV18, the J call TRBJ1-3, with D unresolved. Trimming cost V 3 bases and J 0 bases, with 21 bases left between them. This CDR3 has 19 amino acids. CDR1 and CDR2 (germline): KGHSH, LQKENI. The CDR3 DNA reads TGTGCCAGCTCACCGGTGAGAAATGTCCCCGCTTCCTCTGGAAACACCATATATTTT. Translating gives CASSPVRNVPASSGNTIYF.

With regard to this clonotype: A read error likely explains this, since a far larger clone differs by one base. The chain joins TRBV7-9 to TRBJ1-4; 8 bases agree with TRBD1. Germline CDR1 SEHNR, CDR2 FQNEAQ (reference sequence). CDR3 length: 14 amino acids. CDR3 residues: CASSLLDREEKMFF. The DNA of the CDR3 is TGTGCCAGCAGCTTATTGGACAGGGAGGAAAAAATGTTTTTT.

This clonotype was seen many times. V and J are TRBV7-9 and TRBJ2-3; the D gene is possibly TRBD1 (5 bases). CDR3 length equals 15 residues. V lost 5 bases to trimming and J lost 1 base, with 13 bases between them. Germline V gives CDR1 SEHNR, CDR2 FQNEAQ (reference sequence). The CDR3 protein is CASSPTLQGTDTQYF. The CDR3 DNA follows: TGTGCCAGCAGCCCAACGTTACAGGGCACAGATACGCAGTATTTT.

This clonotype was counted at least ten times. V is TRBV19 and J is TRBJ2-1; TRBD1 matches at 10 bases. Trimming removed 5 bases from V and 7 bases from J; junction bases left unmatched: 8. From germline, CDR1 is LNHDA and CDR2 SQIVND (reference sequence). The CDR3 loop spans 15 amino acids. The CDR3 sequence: CASSPTGGARNEQFF. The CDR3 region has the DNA TGTGCCAGTAGTCCGACAGGGGGCGCGCGGAATGAGCAGTTCTTC.

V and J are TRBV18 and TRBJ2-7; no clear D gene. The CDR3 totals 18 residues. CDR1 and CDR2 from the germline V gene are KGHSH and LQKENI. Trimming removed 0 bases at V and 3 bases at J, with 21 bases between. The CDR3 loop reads CASSPPRPSPLFSYEQYF. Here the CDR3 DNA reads TGTGCCAGCTCACCACCGCGTCCCTCCCCTCTATTTAGCTACGAGCAGTACTTC. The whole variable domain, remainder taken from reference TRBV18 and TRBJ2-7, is NAGVMQNPRHLVRRRGQEARLRCSPMKGHSHVYWYRQLPEEGLKFMVYLQKENIIDESGMPKERFSAEFPKEGPSILRIQQVVRGDSAAYFCASSPPRPSPLFSYEQYFGPGTRLTVT.

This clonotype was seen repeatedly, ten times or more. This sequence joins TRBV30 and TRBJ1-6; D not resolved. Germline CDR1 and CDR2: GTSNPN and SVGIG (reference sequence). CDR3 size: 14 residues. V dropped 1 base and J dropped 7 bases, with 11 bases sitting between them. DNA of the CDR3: TGTGCCTGGAGTGCCGGCGTCCGAAATTCACCCCTCCACTTT. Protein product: CAWSAGVRNSPLHF.

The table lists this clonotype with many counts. The CDR3 sequence is CSARDRSEYRAHSPLHF. CDR3 nucleotides: TGCAGTGCTAGAGACCGCTCCGAGTACAGGGCCCATTCACCCCTCCACTTT. This chain links TRBV20-1 with TRBJ1-6, with D maybe TRBD1 (6 bases). V was shortened by 0 bases and J by 8 bases, with 20 bases between the two germline ends. Germline V gene sequence: CDR1 DFQATT, CDR2 SNEGSKA (reference sequence). The CDR3 spans 17 residues.

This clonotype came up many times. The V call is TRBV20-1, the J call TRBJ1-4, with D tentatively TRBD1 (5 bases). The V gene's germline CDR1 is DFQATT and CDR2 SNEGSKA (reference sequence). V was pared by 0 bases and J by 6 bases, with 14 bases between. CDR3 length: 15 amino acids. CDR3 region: CSARDQRGVDEKLFF. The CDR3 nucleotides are TGCAGTGCTAGAGATCAAAGGGGCGTTGATGAAAAACTGTTTTTT.

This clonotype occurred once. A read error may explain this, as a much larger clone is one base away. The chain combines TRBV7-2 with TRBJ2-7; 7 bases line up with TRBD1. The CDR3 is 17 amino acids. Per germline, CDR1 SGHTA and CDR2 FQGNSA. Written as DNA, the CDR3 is TGTGCCGGCAGCGAACAAGGTCCGGGACAGATTCTAATCGAGCAGTACTTC. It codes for CAGSEQGPGQILIEQYF.

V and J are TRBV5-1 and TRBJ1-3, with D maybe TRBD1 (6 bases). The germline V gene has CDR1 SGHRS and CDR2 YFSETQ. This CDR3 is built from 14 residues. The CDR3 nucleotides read TGCAGCAGCAGCGCACAGGGCTCTGGAAACACCATATATTTT. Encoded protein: CSSSAQGSGNTIYF.

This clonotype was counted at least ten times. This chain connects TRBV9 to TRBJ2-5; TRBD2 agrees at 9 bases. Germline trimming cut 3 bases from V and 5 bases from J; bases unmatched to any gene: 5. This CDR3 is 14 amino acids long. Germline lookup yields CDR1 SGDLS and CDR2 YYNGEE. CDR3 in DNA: TGTGCCAGCAGCGGCGGGGGGGTTGGGGAGACCCAGTACTTC. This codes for CASSGGGVGETQYF.

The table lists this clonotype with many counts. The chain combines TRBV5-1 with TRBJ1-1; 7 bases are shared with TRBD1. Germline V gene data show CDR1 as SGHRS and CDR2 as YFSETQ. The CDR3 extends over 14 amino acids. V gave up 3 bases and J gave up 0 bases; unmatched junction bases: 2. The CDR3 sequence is CASSSTGMNTEAFF. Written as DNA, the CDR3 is TGCGCCAGCAGCTCGACAGGGATGAACACTGAAGCTTTCTTT. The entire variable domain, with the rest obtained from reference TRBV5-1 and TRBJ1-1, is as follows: KAGVTQTPRYLIKTRGQQVTLSCSPISGHRSVSWYQQTPGQGLQFLFEYFSETQRNKGNFPGRFSGRQFSNSRSEMNVSTLELGDSALYLCASSSTGMNTEAFFGQGTRLTVV.

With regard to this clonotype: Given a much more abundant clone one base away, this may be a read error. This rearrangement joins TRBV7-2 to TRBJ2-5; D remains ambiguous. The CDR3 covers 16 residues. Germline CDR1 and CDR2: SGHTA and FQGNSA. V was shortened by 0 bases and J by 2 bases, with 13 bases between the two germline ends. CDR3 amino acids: CASSLASSWGQETQYF. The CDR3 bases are TGTGCCAGCAGCTTAGCGAGTAGCTGGGGTCAAGAGACCCAGTACTTC.

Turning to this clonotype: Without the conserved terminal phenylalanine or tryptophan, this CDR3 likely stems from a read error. The CDR3 sequence is CASRSTDTQYI. The CDR3 DNA follows: TGTGCCAGCAGATCAACAGATACGCAGTATATT. The V and J genes are TRBV12-3 or TRBV12-4 and TRBJ2-3; D remains unclear. Deletions cut 6 bases from V and 3 bases from J, with 4 bases between. CDR3 size: 11 residues.

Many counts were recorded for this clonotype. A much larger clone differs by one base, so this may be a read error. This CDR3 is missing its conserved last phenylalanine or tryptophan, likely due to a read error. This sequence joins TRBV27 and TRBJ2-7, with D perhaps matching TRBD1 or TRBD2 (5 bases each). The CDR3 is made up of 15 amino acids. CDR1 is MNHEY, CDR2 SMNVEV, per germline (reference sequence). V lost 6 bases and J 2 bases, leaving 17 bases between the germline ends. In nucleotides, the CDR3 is TGTGCCAGCAGCAAACCGGGACGGAGAACCTACGAGCAGTACCTC. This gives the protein CASSKPGRRTYEQYL.

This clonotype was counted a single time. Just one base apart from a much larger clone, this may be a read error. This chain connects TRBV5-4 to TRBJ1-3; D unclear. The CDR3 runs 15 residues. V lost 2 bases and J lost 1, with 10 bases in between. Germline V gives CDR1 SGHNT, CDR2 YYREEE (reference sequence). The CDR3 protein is CASSFGGISGNTIYF. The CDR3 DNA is TGTGCCAGCAGCTTTGGAGGGATATCTGGAAACACCATATATTTT.

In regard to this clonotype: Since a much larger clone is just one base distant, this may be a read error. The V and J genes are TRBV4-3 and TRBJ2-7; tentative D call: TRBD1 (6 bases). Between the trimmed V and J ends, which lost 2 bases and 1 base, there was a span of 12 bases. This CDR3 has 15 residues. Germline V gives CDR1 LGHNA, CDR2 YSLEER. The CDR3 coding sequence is TGCGCCAGCAGCCAACGACGGGACAAATCCTACGAGCAGTACTTC. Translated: CASSQRRDKSYEQYF.